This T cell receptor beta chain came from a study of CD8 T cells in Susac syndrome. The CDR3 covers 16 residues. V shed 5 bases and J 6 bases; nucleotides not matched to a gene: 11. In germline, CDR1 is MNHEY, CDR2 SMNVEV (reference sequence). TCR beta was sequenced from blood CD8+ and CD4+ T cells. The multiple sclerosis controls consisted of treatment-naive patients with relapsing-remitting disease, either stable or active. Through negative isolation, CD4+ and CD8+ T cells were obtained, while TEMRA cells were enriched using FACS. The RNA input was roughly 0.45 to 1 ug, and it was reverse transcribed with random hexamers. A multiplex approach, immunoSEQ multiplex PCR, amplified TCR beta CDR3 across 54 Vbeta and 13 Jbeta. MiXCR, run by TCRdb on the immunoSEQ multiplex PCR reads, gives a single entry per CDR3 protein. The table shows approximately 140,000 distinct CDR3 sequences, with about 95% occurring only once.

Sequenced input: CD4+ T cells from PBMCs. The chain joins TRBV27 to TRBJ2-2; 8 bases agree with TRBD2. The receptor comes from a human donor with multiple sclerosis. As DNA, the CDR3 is TGTGCCAGCAGTCTGCGCCTGACAGCGGGAGCCGGGGAGCTGTTTTTT. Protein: CASSLRLTAGAGELFF.